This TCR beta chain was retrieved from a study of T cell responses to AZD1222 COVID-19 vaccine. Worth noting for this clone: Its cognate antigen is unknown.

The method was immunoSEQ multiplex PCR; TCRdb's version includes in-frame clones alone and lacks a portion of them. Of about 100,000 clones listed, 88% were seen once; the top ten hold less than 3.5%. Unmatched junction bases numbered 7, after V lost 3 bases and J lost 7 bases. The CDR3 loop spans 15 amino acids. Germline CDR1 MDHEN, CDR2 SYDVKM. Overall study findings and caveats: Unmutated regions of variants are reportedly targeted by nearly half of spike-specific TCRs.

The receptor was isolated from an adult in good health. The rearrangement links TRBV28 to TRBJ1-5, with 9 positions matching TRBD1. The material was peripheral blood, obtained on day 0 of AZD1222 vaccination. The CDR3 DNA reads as TGTGCCAGCAGTTTTTGGGACAGGGTTTTGCAGCCCCAGCATTTT. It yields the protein CASSFWDRVLQPQHF.